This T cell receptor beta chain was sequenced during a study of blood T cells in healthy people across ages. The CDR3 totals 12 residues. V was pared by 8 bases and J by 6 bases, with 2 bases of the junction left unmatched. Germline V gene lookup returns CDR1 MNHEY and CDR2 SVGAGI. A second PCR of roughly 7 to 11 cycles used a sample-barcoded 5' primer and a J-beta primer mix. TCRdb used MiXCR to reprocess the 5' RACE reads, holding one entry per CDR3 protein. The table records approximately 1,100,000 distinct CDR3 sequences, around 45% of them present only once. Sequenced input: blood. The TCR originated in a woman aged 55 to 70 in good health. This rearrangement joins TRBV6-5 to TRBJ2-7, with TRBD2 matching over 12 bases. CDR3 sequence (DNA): TGTGCCAGCTGGGGACTAGCGGGCGAGCAGTACTTC. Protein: CASWGLAGEQYF.